These 27 T cell receptor beta chains originate from one sample sequenced in a study of blood T cell repertoires in COVID-19. TCRdb's copy holds only in-frame clones and misses some; the assay was immunoSEQ multiplex PCR. This table holds 200,000 to 250,000 clones, approximately 86% found once. Sequenced material: peripheral blood. The receptors were gathered from a woman in her 70s with active or convalescent COVID-19.

This sequence joins TRBV6-5 and TRBJ2-3; 8 positions agree with TRBD2. V lost 7 bases, J lost 3 bases, and 9 bases stayed unmatched. This CDR3 has 15 residues. Germline V CDR1 and CDR2: MNHEY, SVGAGI. The CDR3 sequence is CASTSGGAGTDTQYF. CDR3 DNA: TGTGCCAGCACCTCCGGGGGGGCTGGGACAGATACGCAGTATTTT.

In this sample, this clone turned up once. CDR3 nucleotide sequence: TGTGCCAGCAGCCTCGATTGGACAGCGAACACCGGGGAGCTGTTTTTT. This codes for CASSLDWTANTGELFF. The chain joins TRBV9 to TRBJ2-2, with TRBD1 as a possible D gene (6 bases). Per germline, CDR1 SGDLS and CDR2 YYNGEE. The CDR3 loop spans 16 amino acids. V was cut by 4 bases and J by 0 bases, with 13 bases left in between. Drawing the rest from reference TRBV9 and TRBJ2-2, the complete variable domain is DSGVTQTPKHLITATGQRVTLRCSPRSGDLSVYWYQQSLDQGLQFLIQYYNGEERAKGNILERFSAQQFPDLHSELNLSSLELGDSALYFCASSLDWTANTGELFFGEGSRLTVL.

V is TRBV4-1 and J is TRBJ2-1; 9 bases line up with TRBD2. V gave up 2 bases and J gave up 4 bases; unmatched junction bases: 3. CDR1 is MGHRA and CDR2 is YSYEKL in the germline V gene. This CDR3 is 15 amino acids long. DNA of the CDR3: TGCGCCAGCAGCCAACCCAGCGGGGGGTACAATGAGCAGTTCTTC. Translated: CASSQPSGGYNEQFF.

The chain carries TRBV19 and TRBJ2-7; D is unresolved. The germline V gene encodes CDR1 LNHDA and CDR2 SQIVND (reference sequence). The germline V and J ends were trimmed by 5 bases and 2 bases, with 13 bases remaining between them. This CDR3 contains 14 residues. The CDR3 nucleotides read TGTGCCAGTAGTGATTCTCCTCCTACCTACGAGCAGTACTTC. This gives the protein CASSDSPPTYEQYF.

This clone has just a few counts. The V and J genes are TRBV9 and TRBJ1-2; D may be TRBD1 (5 bases). Germline V gene lookup returns CDR1 SGDLS and CDR2 YYNGEE. This CDR3 is 14 amino acids long. V lost 0 bases, J lost 5 bases, and 11 bases lay in between. The CDR3 DNA sequence: TGTGCCAGCAGCGTAGTCGGACAAAGTTATGGCTACACCTTC. It translates to CASSVVGQSYGYTF.

The rearrangement joins TRBV9 to TRBJ1-4; D is uncertain. Trimming took off 3 bases at V and 5 bases at J, with 14 bases between the two ends. CDR3 length: 15 residues. The germline gives CDR1 SGDLS, CDR2 YYNGEE. In DNA form, the CDR3 reads TGTGCCAGCAGCGCTCACCCATTCGGGAATGAAAAACTGTTTTTT. Translation gives CASSAHPFGNEKLFF.

The chain carries TRBV5-6 and TRBJ2-1; 9 nucleotides match TRBD1. V lost 4 bases to trimming and J lost 8 bases; unmatched junction nucleotides: 7. Germline values: CDR1 SGHDT, CDR2 YYEEEE. The CDR3 loop spans 14 amino acids. The CDR3 region is CASSPGQGFHEQFF. The CDR3 DNA sequence: TGTGCCAGCAGCCCGGGACAGGGATTCCATGAGCAGTTCTTC.

V and J are TRBV18 and TRBJ1-6; weak D call: TRBD1 (6 bases). Per germline, CDR1 KGHSH and CDR2 LQKENI. The length of the CDR3 is 14 residues. V was cut by 2 bases and J by 10 bases, with 12 bases left in between. CDR3: CASSPGFRGSPLHF. The DNA for the CDR3 is TGTGCCAGCTCACCAGGGTTCAGGGGCTCACCCCTCCACTTT.

V is TRBV5-1 and J is TRBJ2-5; 7 bases fit TRBD2. The CDR3 totals 14 residues. Germline CDR1 and CDR2: SGHRS and YFSETQ. Germline trimming cut 4 bases from V and 0 bases from J; bases unmatched to any gene: 3. CDR3 in DNA: TGCGCCAGCAGCCGCGGGACTAACCAAGAGACCCAGTACTTC. Translating it yields CASSRGTNQETQYF.

This sequence joins TRBV19 and TRBJ2-4; D unresolved. V shed 1 base and J shed 1 base, with 8 bases lying between them. Germline V lookup: CDR1 LNHDA, CDR2 SQIVND (reference sequence). CDR3 length: 15 amino acids. Here the CDR3 reads CASSIGSAAKNIQYF. CDR3 sequence (DNA): TGTGCCAGTAGTATAGGTTCTGCGGCCAAAAACATTCAGTACTTC.

CDR3 bases: TGTGCCACCAGTGATACCCCGGGGACTGAAGCTTTCTTT. It codes for CATSDTPGTEAFF. This rearrangement joins TRBV24-1 to TRBJ1-1; D not resolved. The CDR3 consists of 13 residues. Germline values: CDR1 KGHDR, CDR2 SFDVKD. V was shortened by 3 bases and J by 5 bases, with 9 bases between the two germline ends.

The J gene is TRBJ1-1, the V gene TRBV19, with TRBD1 matching over 8 bases. The germline gives CDR1 LNHDA, CDR2 SQIVND (reference sequence). The CDR3 consists of 13 residues. Trimming cost V 6 bases and J 4 bases; bases outside gene matches: 4. The CDR3 here is CASRGQGGTEAFF. As DNA, the CDR3 is TGTGCCAGTAGAGGACAGGGTGGCACTGAAGCTTTCTTT.

The chain is built from TRBV7-9 and TRBJ1-1; D is ambiguous. V lost 1 base to trimming and J lost 7 bases, with 7 bases between them. Germline assignment: CDR1 SEHNR and CDR2 FQNEAQ (reference sequence). CDR3 length: 12 residues. The CDR3, as DNA: TGTGCCAGCAGCTTAGGAGCGAATGAAGCTTTCTTT. It encodes CASSLGANEAFF.

The gene calls are TRBV12-3 or TRBV12-4 and TRBJ1-5; perhaps TRBD1 as D (5 bases). V dropped 2 bases and J dropped 6 bases, with 8 bases sitting between them. CDR3 length: 13 amino acids. The CDR3 nucleotides read TGTGCCAGCAGTTTACAGGGAAGTCAGCCCCAGCATTTT. Translating it yields CASSLQGSQPQHF.

The CDR3 spells CASSLIGQGKNTEAFF. The CDR3 nucleotides read TGTGCCAGCAGCCTTATAGGGCAGGGCAAGAACACTGAAGCTTTCTTT. The chain combines TRBV7-6 with TRBJ1-1; D may be TRBD1 (5 bases). Trimming stripped 5 bases from V and 1 base from J, with 17 bases between. CDR1 and CDR2 from the germline V gene are SGHVS and FNYEAQ. The CDR3 length is 16 residues.

The table lists this clone with a count of one. The chain employs TRBV9 and TRBJ1-5; possibly TRBD1 for D (6 bases). V lost 0 bases to trimming and J lost 2 bases, with 9 bases between them. CDR3 length: 15 residues. Germline V lookup: CDR1 SGDLS, CDR2 YYNGEE. DNA of the CDR3: TGTGCCAGCAGCGTAGGGACAGTTGGCAATCAGCCCCAGCATTTT. Translated, it gives CASSVGTVGNQPQHF.

The gene calls are TRBV2 and TRBJ2-4; the match to TRBD1 covers 10 bases. The germline V gene encodes CDR1 SNHLY and CDR2 FYNNEI. The CDR3 consists of 14 residues. V dropped 11 bases and J dropped 10; count of bases not matched to a gene: 14. The CDR3 DNA is TGTGCCCAGGAGGGGACAGGGGTTCTTGGGATTCAGTACTTC. This sequence encodes CAQEGTGVLGIQYF.

This chain connects TRBV18 to TRBJ1-1; D gene uncertain. Trimming stripped 2 bases from V and 6 bases from J, with 16 bases between. The CDR3 extends over 15 amino acids. Germline loops: CDR1 KGHSH, CDR2 LQKENI. The CDR3 coding sequence is TGTGCCAGCTCACCAGGATTGAGCGCGGAGGCTGAAGCTTTCTTT. This translates into CASSPGLSAEAEAFF.

This clone has more than one count but fewer than ten. CDR3 DNA sequence: TGTGCCAGCAGCCCGCGGGACAGGACTTTCTATGGCTACACCTTC. Translating it yields CASSPRDRTFYGYTF. This chain links TRBV9 with TRBJ1-2; 8 nucleotides match TRBD1. Germline CDR1 reads SGDLS; CDR2 reads YYNGEE. This CDR3 contains 15 residues. The J segment lost 4 bases and the V segment lost 4 bases, leaving 9 bases of the junction unmatched.

The chain has TRBV6-5 and TRBJ1-1; D is possibly TRBD1 (5 bases). Germline loops: CDR1 MNHEY, CDR2 SVGAGI. V lost 7 bases and J lost 8, with 14 bases in between. The CDR3 contains 12 residues. Here the CDR3 DNA reads TGTGCCAGCAACCCCACGCAGGGCGAAGCTTTCTTT. As protein: CASNPTQGEAFF.

The V gene is TRBV19, the J gene TRBJ1-4; 9 bases fit TRBD1. The CDR3 is made up of 15 amino acids. The trim removed 5 bases at V and 2 bases at J, leaving 3 bases unmatched. In germline, CDR1 is LNHDA, CDR2 SQIVND (reference sequence). Here the CDR3 reads CASSPTGGTNEKLFF. The DNA of the CDR3 is TGTGCCAGTAGTCCCACAGGGGGCACTAATGAAAAACTGTTTTTT.

The genes are TRBV7-3 and TRBJ1-2; 8 bases are a match to TRBD1. The germline CDR1 and CDR2 sequences are SGHTA and FQGTGA. The V gene end was trimmed by 10 bases and the J gene end by 3 bases; junction bases not matched to a gene: 7. The CDR3 contains 13 residues. The CDR3 is CATSQGADYGYTF. The CDR3, as DNA: TGTGCCACCTCTCAGGGGGCGGACTATGGCTACACCTTC.

This clone was picked up a small number of times. The chain combines TRBV6-4 with TRBJ1-6; D unclear. Germline lookup yields CDR1 MRHNA and CDR2 SNTAGT. This CDR3 spans 13 amino acids. V was shortened by 6 bases and J by 10 bases, with 13 bases between the two germline ends. The CDR3 nucleotides read TGTGCCAGCAGCGAGGCCAGAGGGTCACCCCTCCACTTT. Protein product: CASSEARGSPLHF.

The chain combines TRBV10-1 with TRBJ2-1; D is possibly TRBD1 (6 bases). Trimming stripped 3 bases from V and 8 bases from J, with 14 bases between. CDR1 and CDR2 from the germline V gene are WNHNN and SYGVQD (reference sequence). This CDR3 contains 14 residues. CDR3 coding DNA: TGCGCCAGCAGTGATCCCCGGACAGCGGATGAGCAGTTCTTC. It yields the protein CASSDPRTADEQFF.

This clone was recorded only once. The chain couples TRBV15 to TRBJ1-3, with D uncertain. The germline CDR1 and CDR2 sequences are LNHNV and YYDKDF (reference sequence). The CDR3 covers 16 residues. Deletions cut 0 bases from V and 0 bases from J, with 9 bases between. The CDR3 coding sequence is TGTGCCACCAGCAGAGACATGGCTTCCTCTGGAAACACCATATATTTT. Residues: CATSRDMASSGNTIYF.

This clone was observed once. The chain joins TRBV6-1 to TRBJ1-5, with a weak D call TRBD1 (5 bases). Per the germline V gene, CDR1 is MNHNS and CDR2 is SASEGT. The CDR3 runs 16 residues. V lost 4 bases and J 4 bases, leaving 17 bases between the germline ends. The CDR3 region is CASSAILPGGNQPQHF. Here the CDR3 DNA reads TGTGCCAGCAGTGCCATACTCCCGGGGGGGAATCAGCCCCAGCATTTT.

The chain links TRBV30 to TRBJ1-1; 9 bases are a match to TRBD1. Germline-derived CDR1 and CDR2 are GTSNPN and SVGIG (reference sequence). This CDR3 is built from 14 residues. The CDR3 sequence is CAPRQGGMNTEAFF. The CDR3, as DNA: TGTGCTCCTAGACAGGGGGGGATGAACACTGAAGCTTTCTTT.